This TCR beta chain stems from a study of technical replicates of blood from a few donors. V was shortened by 2 bases and J by 0 bases, with 23 bases between the two germline ends. CDR1 and CDR2 from the germline V gene are WNHNN and SYGVQD (reference sequence). The CDR3 consists of 20 residues. Clones were read by immunoSEQ multiplex PCR, and TCRdb kept only the in-frame ones, dropping some. The table has around 65,000 clones, approximately 83% seen once; the top ten hold approximately 4.8%. Sequencing used PBMCs. The TCR comes from a human donor in good health. Some clones in this sample may be carry-over from other donors' samples. The V call is TRBV10-1, the J call TRBJ1-3; TRBD1 is a possible D gene (5 bases). The DNA of the CDR3 is TGCGCCAGCAGTGAGCCTGCTTCCCTTTCGACAGCCTGCTCTGGAAACACCATATATTTT. Encoded protein: CASSEPASLSTACSGNTIYF.